Given below is one TCR beta chain in context. The data originate from a study of blood T cell repertoires in COVID-19. Turning to the study itself: Samples taken during acute and convalescent COVID-19 were collected in the United States, Italy and Spain. PBMCs, B-cell-depleted T cells, or T cells provided the cDNA or gDNA that made up the material.

Germline assignment: CDR1 SGHTA and CDR2 FQGNSA. The CDR3 sequence is 17 residues long. V lost 0 bases and J lost 7; bases outside the gene matches: 8. As handled by the study authors: Amplification with reference gene primers provided the estimates of nucleated cell counts. Data came from immunoSEQ multiplex PCR; TCRdb stores just in-frame clones and leaves some out. V and J calls and clone size are given by that table; D and trimming were obtained from the DNA. This sample has fewer than 300,000 clones; approximately 89% occur once, and the top ten carry over 7.5%. The gene calls are TRBV7-2 and TRBJ2-5, with 13 bases lining up with TRBD2. The source material was peripheral blood. This TCR derives from a man aged 40-55 years who had recovered from COVID-19. CDR3 bases: TGTGCCAGCAGCTTAGCACTAGCGGGGGGGCCGTTTGGGACCCAGTACTTC. Protein sequence: CASSLALAGGPFGTQYF.